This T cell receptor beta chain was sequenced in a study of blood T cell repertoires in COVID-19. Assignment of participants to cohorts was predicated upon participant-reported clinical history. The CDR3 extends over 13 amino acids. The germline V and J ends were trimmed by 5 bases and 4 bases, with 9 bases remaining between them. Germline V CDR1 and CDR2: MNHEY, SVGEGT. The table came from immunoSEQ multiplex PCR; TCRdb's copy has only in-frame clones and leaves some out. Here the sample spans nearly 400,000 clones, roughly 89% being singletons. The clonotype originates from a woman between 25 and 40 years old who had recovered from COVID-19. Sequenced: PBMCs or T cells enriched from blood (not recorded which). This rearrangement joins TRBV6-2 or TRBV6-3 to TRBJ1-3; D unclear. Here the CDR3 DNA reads TGTGCCAGCAGTCGGAGCGGGGGAAACACCATATATTTT. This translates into CASSRSGGNTIYF.